In its sample, the clone carrying this T cell receptor beta chain was seen many times. Antigen specificity is unknown. Breast cancer patients provided tissue from their axillary draining lymph nodes. The data originate from a study of breast tumors, draining lymph nodes, adjacent tissues. CDR3 length: 14 residues. Germline values: CDR1 DFQATT, CDR2 SNEGSKA (reference sequence). V trimming: 1 base; J trimming: 4 bases; junction bases outside the gene matches: 7. Study-level findings and limits: Tumor TCR diversity was below lymph nodes but above nontumor tissue.

TCRdb called the multiplex PCR reads again in MiXCR, with one record for every CDR3 protein. The sample has roughly 80,000 distinct CDR3 sequences; about 21% are singletons. The V call is TRBV20-1, the J call TRBJ2-7, with 7 bases matching TRBD2. Sequencing was done on a sample of axillary lymph node tissue. This TCR was recovered from a female donor with breast cancer. Some clones in this sample may be carry-over from other donors' samples. The CDR3 loop is CSARASSGVYEQYF. CDR3 DNA: TGCAGTGCTAGAGCTTCTAGCGGAGTATACGAGCAGTACTTC.